This TCR beta chain comes out of a study of blood T cell repertoires in COVID-19. Study summary: Acute-phase and convalescent COVID-19 samples originated in the United States, Italy and Spain. PBMCs, B-cell-depleted T cells, or T cells were the source of the cDNA or gDNA that made up the material.

Original methodology: Amplification of reference gene primers provided the estimated nucleated cell counts. Produced via immunoSEQ multiplex PCR; TCRdb's table is partial and in-frame only. The V and J calls and clone size come from that table; D and trimming were worked out from the DNA. The table lists fewer than 400,000 clones, 85% of them singletons, with 3.5% to 4% in the top ten. Germline values: CDR1 SEHNR, CDR2 FQNEAQ (reference sequence). V was shortened by 4 bases and J by 2 bases, with 15 bases between the two germline ends. The CDR3 covers 15 residues. The sequence was collected from a woman aged 18-29 years with acute or convalescent COVID-19. Sequenced input: peripheral blood. V gene TRBV7-9 combines with J gene TRBJ2-7, with D maybe TRBD2 (6 bases). CDR3 loop: CASSSGRETPYEQYF. In DNA, the CDR3 is TGTGCCAGCAGCTCAGGGCGGGAAACGCCCTACGAGCAGTACTTC.